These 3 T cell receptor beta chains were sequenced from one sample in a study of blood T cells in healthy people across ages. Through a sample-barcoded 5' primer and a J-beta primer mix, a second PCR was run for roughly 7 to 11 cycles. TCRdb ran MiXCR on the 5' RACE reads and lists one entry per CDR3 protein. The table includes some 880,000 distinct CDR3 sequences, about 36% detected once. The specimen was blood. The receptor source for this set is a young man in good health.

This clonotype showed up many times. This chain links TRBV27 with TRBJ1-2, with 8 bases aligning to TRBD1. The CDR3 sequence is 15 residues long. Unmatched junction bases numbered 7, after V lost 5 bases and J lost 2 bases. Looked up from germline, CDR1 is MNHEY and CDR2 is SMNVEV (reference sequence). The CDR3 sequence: CASSARGTGNYGYTF. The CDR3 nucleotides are TGTGCCAGCAGTGCACGGGGGACAGGAAACTATGGCTACACCTTC.

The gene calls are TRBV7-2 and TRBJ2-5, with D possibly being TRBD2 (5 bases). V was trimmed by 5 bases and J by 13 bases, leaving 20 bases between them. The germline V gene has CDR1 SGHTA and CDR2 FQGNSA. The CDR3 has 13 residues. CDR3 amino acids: CASSDGPLRERYF. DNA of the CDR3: TGTGCCAGCAGCGATGGACCTTTGAGGGAGCGGTACTTC.

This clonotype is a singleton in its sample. In DNA, the CDR3 is TGTGCCATCAGTGAGTCGGTAGGGACTAATCAGCCCCAGCATTTT. As protein: CAISESVGTNQPQHF. The V call is TRBV10-3, the J call TRBJ1-5, with D perhaps matching TRBD1 (5 bases). Germline assignment: CDR1 ENHRY and CDR2 SYGVKD. The CDR3 is 15 amino acids. V was shortened by 0 bases and J by 4 bases, with 10 bases between the two germline ends.